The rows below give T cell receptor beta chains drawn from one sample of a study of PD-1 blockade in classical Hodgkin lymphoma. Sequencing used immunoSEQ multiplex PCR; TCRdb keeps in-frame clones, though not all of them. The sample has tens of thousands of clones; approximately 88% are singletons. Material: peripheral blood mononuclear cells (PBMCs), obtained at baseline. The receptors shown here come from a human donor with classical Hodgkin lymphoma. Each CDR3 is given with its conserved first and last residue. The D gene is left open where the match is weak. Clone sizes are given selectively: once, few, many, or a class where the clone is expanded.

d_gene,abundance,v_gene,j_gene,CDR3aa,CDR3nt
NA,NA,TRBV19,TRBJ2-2,CASSIVRRPPGGELFF,TGTGCCAGTAGTATAGTAAGACGACCCCCCGGCGGGGAGCTGTTTTTT
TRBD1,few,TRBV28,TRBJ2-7,CASSRQGFTVHEQYF,TGTGCCAGCAGCCGACAGGGGTTTACTGTCCACGAGCAGTACTTC
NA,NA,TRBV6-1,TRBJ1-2,CASSAGRTGLFYGYTF,TGTGCCAGCAGTGCGGGCAGGACGGGACTCTTCTATGGCTACACCTTC
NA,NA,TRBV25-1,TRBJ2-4,CASTSGRPQSKCIQYF,TGTGCCAGCACTTCTGGCAGGCCCCAGTCAAAGTGCATTCAGTACTTC
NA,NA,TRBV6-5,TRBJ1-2,CASSYSGGIDGYTF,TGTGCCAGCAGTTACTCTGGGGGGATAGATGGCTACACCTTC
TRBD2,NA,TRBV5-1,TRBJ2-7,CASSLSLAGVEQYF,TGCGCCAGCAGCTTGTCGTTAGCGGGAGTTGAGCAGTACTTC
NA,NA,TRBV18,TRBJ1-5,CASSPSRNNQPQHF,TGTGCCAGCTCACCGTCGCGGAACAATCAGCCCCAGCATTTT
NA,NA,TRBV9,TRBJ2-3,CASSVRGRGRDTQYF,TGTGCCAGCAGCGTTCGAGGGAGGGGGCGAGATACGCAGTATTTT
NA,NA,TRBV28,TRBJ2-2,CASSYRGPTTGELFF,TGTGCCAGCAGTTACCGCGGGCCTACGACCGGGGAGCTGTTTTTT
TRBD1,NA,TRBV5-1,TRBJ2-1,CASTTGDRYNEQFF,TGCGCCAGTACGACAGGGGATCGTTACAATGAGCAGTTCTTC
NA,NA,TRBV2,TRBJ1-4,CASRGVEGEKLFF,TGTGCCAGCAGGGGAGTAGAGGGTGAAAAACTGTTTTTT
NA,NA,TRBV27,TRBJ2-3,CASSSYTDTQYF,TGTGCCAGCAGTTCCTACACAGATACGCAGTATTTT
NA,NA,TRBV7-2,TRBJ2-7,CASSSQIGKRSYEQYF,TGTGCCAGCAGCTCCCAAATTGGTAAAAGATCCTACGAGCAGTACTTC
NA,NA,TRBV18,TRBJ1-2,CASSPRGGGYTF,TGTGCCAGCTCACCCAGGGGCGGCGGCTACACCTTC
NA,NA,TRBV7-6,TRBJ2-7,CASSLAPLGYEQYF,TGTGCCAGCAGCTTAGCGCCTCTTGGATACGAGCAGTACTTC
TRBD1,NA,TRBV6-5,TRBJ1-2,CASSYGTANYGYTF,TGTGCCAGCAGTTACGGGACAGCCAACTATGGCTACACCTTC
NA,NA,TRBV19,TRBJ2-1,CASSIDRRNEQFF,TGTGCCAGTAGTATAGATCGCAGAAATGAGCAGTTCTTC
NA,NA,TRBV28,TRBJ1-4,CASSLQGEKLFF,TGTGCCAGCAGCTTACAAGGTGAAAAACTGTTTTTT
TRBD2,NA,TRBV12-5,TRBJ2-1,CASGSSGRGRIEQFF,TGTGCTAGTGGTTCCAGCGGACGCGGGAGGATTGAGCAGTTCTTC
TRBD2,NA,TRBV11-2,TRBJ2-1,CASSSTSGSFDEQFF,TGTGCCAGCAGCTCAACTAGCGGGAGTTTCGATGAGCAGTTCTTC
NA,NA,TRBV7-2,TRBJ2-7,CASSLNFPISLYEQYF,TGTGCCAGCAGCTTAAACTTTCCCATCTCGTTATACGAGCAGTACTTC
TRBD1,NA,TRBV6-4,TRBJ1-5,CASRVTGDSNQPQHF,TGTGCCAGCAGAGTGACAGGGGATAGCAATCAGCCCCAGCATTTT
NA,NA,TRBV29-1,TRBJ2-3,CSVVIGGTQYF,TGCAGCGTGGTTATTGGAGGTACGCAGTATTTT